This TCR beta chain was captured by sequencing in a study of T cells expressing NK-cell markers. Study-wide context: Of eight sequenced donors, seven were HCMV-seropositive and one HCMV-seronegative. Study results and limitations: In a handful of donors, dominant clonotypes made up 28.3-60.1% of CD3+CD56-NKG2C+ cells. Dominant NKG2C+ clonotype frequencies of roughly 1.0-7.5% of CD8+ T cells were measured in over 5 donors.

The CDR3 has 18 residues. Germline loops: CDR1 SGHTA, CDR2 FQGTGA. Details on this clonotype: The target antigen is unknown.

Using the 5' RACE reads, TCRdb records one entry per CDR3 protein without DNA. The data show fewer than 200,000 distinct CDR3 sequences, and the top ten clones hold approximately 17%. The receptor's source is a woman between 18 and 75 years old in good health. Input material: blood T cells: a sorted CD56 or NKG2C T cell subset, CD4+ or CD8+ T cells, or bulk PBMC T cells (not recorded which). This chain uses TRBV7-3 with TRBJ2-3; TCRdb lists TRBD2, though no DNA is available to test this call. The chain's CDR3 is CASSPGLATRKLTDTQYF. The full variable domain, its missing parts supplied by reference TRBV7-3 and TRBJ2-3, is GAGVSQTPSNKVTEKGKYVELRCDPISGHTALYWYRQSLGQGPEFLIYFQGTGAADDSGLPNDRFFAVRPEGSVSTLKIQRTERGDSAVYLCASSPGLATRKLTDTQYFGPGTRLTVL.